The 27 T cell receptor beta chains in this list originate from one sample, sequenced in a study of blood T cell repertoires in COVID-19. Measured with immunoSEQ multiplex PCR; TCRdb has only the in-frame clones, and not every one. Of over 200,000 clones in the sample, roughly 90% were seen once. The sequencing input was peripheral blood. These receptors came from a man in his fifties or sixties who had recovered from COVID-19.

The genes are TRBV3-1 (or the pseudogene TRBV3-2) and TRBJ2-3; 9 bases line up with TRBD2. CDR3 size: 18 residues. The germline V gene encodes CDR1 LGHDT and CDR2 YNNKEL (reference sequence). The V and J ends lost 3 bases and 1 base, in that order; junction bases with no gene match: 11. The CDR3 DNA is TGTGCCAGCAGCCAGAGCGGGAGGAAATCCTGGGGCACAGATACGCAGTATTTT. Translating it yields CASSQSGRKSWGTDTQYF.

The chain recombines TRBV5-6 with TRBJ1-4, with D possibly matching TRBD1 (6 bases). Germline CDR1 is SGHDT and CDR2 is YYEEEE. V shed 4 bases and J shed 5 bases, with 21 bases lying between them. This CDR3 comprises 17 residues. CDR3 coding DNA: TGTGCCAGCAGCCCAAGGGGGTTCCAGGGCCAAAATGAAAAACTGTTTTTT. As protein: CASSPRGFQGQNEKLFF.

The CDR3 sequence is CASSRINYGYTF. The CDR3 DNA reads as TGTGCCAGCTCTAGGATTAACTATGGCTACACCTTC. V usage is TRBV28 and J usage is TRBJ1-2; D remains unclear. The V end was cut by 8 bases, the J end by 1 base, with 8 bases between. The CDR3 runs to 12 residues. Germline V lookup: CDR1 MDHEN, CDR2 SYDVKM.

The rearrangement links TRBV7-2 to TRBJ2-2; D gene uncertain. The CDR3 runs to 12 residues. Per the germline V gene, CDR1 is SGHTA and CDR2 is FQGNSA. The V gene lost 5 bases and the J gene lost 8 bases, with 9 bases spanning the gap. The CDR3 DNA reads as TGTGCCAGCAGCCCCCCCGGGGGGGAGCTGTTTTTT. It translates to CASSPPGGELFF.

The chain has TRBV25-1 and TRBJ1-3, with 12 bases fitting TRBD1. The CDR3 loop spans 18 amino acids. V shed 5 bases, J shed 1 base, and the junction held 9 bases outside the gene matches. CDR1 is MGHDK and CDR2 is SYGVNS in the germline V gene. The CDR3 region is CASSFGTGGIGSGNTIYF. In DNA, the CDR3 is TGTGCCAGCAGTTTTGGGACAGGGGGCATCGGGTCTGGAAACACCATATATTTT. The variable domain in full, completed from reference TRBV25-1 and TRBJ1-3, reads EADIYQTPRYLVIGTGKKITLECSQTMGHDKMYWYQQDPGMELHLIHYSYGVNSTEKGDLSSESTVSRIRTEHFPLTLESARPSHTSQYLCASSFGTGGIGSGNTIYFGEGSWLTVV.

The chain links TRBV19 to TRBJ2-3; weak D call: TRBD2 (6 bases). Deletions cut 0 bases from V and 4 bases from J, with 17 bases between. CDR1 LNHDA and CDR2 SQIVND come from the germline V gene (reference sequence). The CDR3 length is 17 residues. The DNA for the CDR3 is TGTGCCAGTAGTATAGATCCCCCCCGGAGGGGCTCAGATACGCAGTATTTT. Translation gives CASSIDPPRRGSDTQYF.

This clone has only a few counts. This sequence joins TRBV6-1 and TRBJ2-1, with 7 bases matching TRBD2. The V gene's germline CDR1 is MNHNS and CDR2 SASEGT. The CDR3 consists of 16 residues. J gave up 8 bases and V 2 bases, and 12 bases lay outside the gene matches. CDR3 in DNA: TGTGCCAGCAGTGAACGGCTAGCGGCTCTAGGTGATGAGCAGTTCTTC. Translated, it gives CASSERLAALGDEQFF.

The chain recombines TRBV7-3 with TRBJ2-6; D is unresolved. Per the germline V gene, CDR1 is SGHTA and CDR2 is FQGTGA. With 2 bases removed from V and 1 base from J, the gap between germline ends came to 3 bases. The CDR3 covers 14 residues. The CDR3 spells CASSLSSGANVLTF. In nucleotides, the CDR3 is TGTGCCAGCAGCTTATCATCTGGGGCCAACGTCCTGACTTTC.

V is TRBV4-2 and J is TRBJ1-2; D ambiguous. The germline gives CDR1 LGHNA, CDR2 YNFKEQ. Trimming shortened V by 0 bases and J by 6 bases, and 8 bases separated the two germline ends. This CDR3 is 13 amino acids long. The CDR3 nucleotides read TGTGCCAGCAGCCAAGAGGGAGGAAATGGCTACACCTTC. Its protein product is CASSQEGGNGYTF.

This clone has a count of ten or more. The rearrangement joins TRBV19 to TRBJ2-5; TRBD1 aligns across 9 bases. Germline CDR1 LNHDA, CDR2 SQIVND (reference sequence). V was pared by 3 bases and J by 4 bases, with 3 bases of the junction left unmatched. The CDR3 is made up of 14 amino acids. In DNA form, the CDR3 reads TGTGCCAGTAGTATCATGACAGGGGGAGAGACCCAGTACTTC. It yields the protein CASSIMTGGETQYF.

CDR3 sequence reads: CASSQDLREGRGNEQFF. As DNA, the CDR3 is TGTGCCAGCAGCCAAGACCTCCGGGAGGGCCGGGGCAATGAGCAGTTCTTC. This sequence joins TRBV4-2 and TRBJ2-1; 8 bases are a match to TRBD2. The CDR3 spans 17 residues. Trimming at V came to 0 bases and at J to 6 bases, leaving 10 bases not matched to a gene. Germline CDR1 is LGHNA and CDR2 is YNFKEQ.

V and J are TRBV7-9 and TRBJ1-2, with D unclear. The CDR3 sequence is 14 residues long. Trimming removed 4 bases at V and 4 bases at J, with 13 bases between. Germline lookup yields CDR1 SEHNR and CDR2 FQNEAQ (reference sequence). The CDR3 DNA sequence: TGTGCCAGCAGCTCACCGACACTGAGCTATGGCTACACCTTC. This gives the protein CASSSPTLSYGYTF.

The chain has TRBV7-9 and TRBJ1-2; possible D gene TRBD1, 6 bases. CDR3 size: 14 residues. V shed 4 bases and J shed 7 bases, with 16 bases lying between them. Per germline, CDR1 SEHNR and CDR2 FQNEAQ (reference sequence). CDR3 in DNA: TGTGCCAGCAGCTGGCAGGGGTCCTCTGCTGGCTACACCTTC. It translates to CASSWQGSSAGYTF. Full variable domain (missing parts from reference TRBV7-9 and TRBJ1-2): DTGVSQNPRHKITKRGQNVTFRCDPISEHNRLYWYRQTLGQGPEFLTYFQNEAQLEKSRLLSDRFSAERPKGSFSTLEIQRTEQGDSAMYLCASSWQGSSAGYTFGSGTRLTVV.

V and J are TRBV5-1 and TRBJ1-1; weak D call: TRBD1 (5 bases). CDR1 is SGHRS, CDR2 YFSETQ, per germline. This CDR3 contains 14 residues. With 0 bases removed from V and 5 bases from J, the gap between germline ends came to 11 bases. DNA for the CDR3: TGCGCCAGCAGCTTGGATTACAGGCGGACTGAAGCTTTCTTT. It specifies CASSLDYRRTEAFF.

The chain employs TRBV6-1 and TRBJ2-5, with D possibly TRBD2 on 5 matching bases. The CDR3 is 15 residues long. V gave up 1 base and J gave up 0 bases, with 9 bases separating them. Germline lookup yields CDR1 MNHNS and CDR2 SASEGT. The CDR3 reads CASSEGQRYQETQYF. The CDR3 nucleotides read TGTGCCAGCAGTGAAGGCCAGCGGTACCAAGAGACCCAGTACTTC.

The chain carries TRBV5-4 and TRBJ2-5, with TRBD2 matching 9 bases. Per germline, CDR1 SGHNT and CDR2 YYREEE (reference sequence). With V trimmed by 4 bases and J by 9 bases, 16 bases remained unmatched. The CDR3 covers 16 residues. The CDR3 loop is CASSQELAGLSGAQYF. The DNA of the CDR3 is TGTGCCAGCAGCCAGGAGCTAGCGGGGCTCTCTGGGGCCCAGTACTTC.

The V and J genes are TRBV7-2 and TRBJ2-3, with D unresolved. The CDR3 covers 14 residues. Trimming removed 0 bases from V and 2 bases from J, with 6 bases in between. The V gene's germline CDR1 is SGHTA and CDR2 FQGNSA. The CDR3 bases are TGTGCCAGCAGCTTAGCGCGAGACACAGATACGCAGTATTTT. Its protein product is CASSLARDTDTQYF.

V is TRBV5-1 and J is TRBJ1-6; D may be TRBD1 (5 bases). This CDR3 comprises 14 residues. V was cut by 4 bases and J by 6 bases, with 11 bases left in between. CDR1 is SGHRS and CDR2 is YFSETQ in the germline V gene. The CDR3 sequence is CASSPRGGNSPLHF. As DNA, the CDR3 is TGCGCCAGCAGCCCGCGGGGGGGTAATTCACCCCTCCACTTT.

This rearrangement joins TRBV19 to TRBJ1-2, with a tentative D call TRBD1 (6 bases). The CDR3 loop spans 15 amino acids. Germline V gene lookup returns CDR1 LNHDA and CDR2 SQIVND (reference sequence). The V gene lost 6 bases and the J gene lost 5 bases, with 19 bases spanning the gap. DNA for the CDR3: TGTGCCAGTAGAACCAACCAGGGGCAGGGGTATGGCTACACCTTC. This codes for CASRTNQGQGYGYTF.

The chain has TRBV7-9 and TRBJ1-5; no clear D. The CDR3 has 15 residues. Trimming cost V 1 base and J 7 bases, with 14 bases left between them. Germline V gene data show CDR1 as SEHNR and CDR2 as FQNEAQ (reference sequence). The CDR3 spells CASSLVVGEGQPQHF. CDR3 coding DNA: TGTGCCAGCAGCTTAGTGGTTGGGGAGGGCCAGCCCCAGCATTTT.

The genes are TRBV18 and TRBJ1-1, with TRBD1 matching over 9 bases. Germline assignment: CDR1 KGHSH and CDR2 LQKENI. J was trimmed by 6 bases and V by 6 bases; bases with no gene match: 8. The CDR3 is 14 amino acids. The CDR3 DNA sequence: TGTGCCAGCTCCTCGACAGGGGGAAGCTCTGAAGCTTTCTTT. Protein product: CASSSTGGSSEAFF.

The J gene is TRBJ1-2, the V gene TRBV4-1; TRBD1 matches 8 bases. Germline V gene lookup returns CDR1 MGHRA and CDR2 YSYEKL. V shed 2 bases, J shed 4 bases, and the junction held 6 bases outside the gene matches. This CDR3 has 15 amino acids. The CDR3 loop reads CASSQLMGQVYGYTF. CDR3 nucleotide sequence: TGCGCCAGCAGCCAACTTATGGGACAGGTCTATGGCTACACCTTC.

The chain recombines TRBV4-1 with TRBJ1-5; D gene uncertain. Germline V lookup: CDR1 MGHRA, CDR2 YSYEKL. The CDR3 length is 13 residues. Trimming took off 2 bases at V and 5 bases at J, with 7 bases between the two ends. CDR3 DNA: TGCGCCAGCAGCCAACGATCGGATCAGCCCCAGCATTTT. This codes for CASSQRSDQPQHF.

The V gene is TRBV6-5, the J gene TRBJ1-1; weak D call: TRBD1 (5 bases). From germline, CDR1 is MNHEY and CDR2 SVGAGI. Trimming cost V 0 bases and J 11 bases, with 16 bases left between them. This CDR3 is built from 14 residues. The CDR3 here is CASSYSGQGLGAFF. For the CDR3, the DNA is TGTGCCAGCAGTTACTCGGGGCAGGGTCTAGGGGCTTTCTTT.

This rearrangement joins TRBV19 to TRBJ1-1; 9 bases align to TRBD1. The J segment lost 7 bases and the V segment lost 4 bases, leaving 7 bases of the junction unmatched. The germline CDR1 and CDR2 sequences are LNHDA and SQIVND (reference sequence). This CDR3 has 14 residues. CDR3 region: CASSKGDREGEAFF. In DNA, the CDR3 is TGTGCCAGTAGTAAGGGGGACAGGGAGGGTGAAGCTTTCTTT.

This chain connects TRBV6-5 to TRBJ2-3, with 7 positions matching TRBD2. The CDR3 is 15 residues long. Germline values: CDR1 MNHEY, CDR2 SVGAGI. Trimming at V came to 7 bases and at J to 2 bases, leaving 9 bases not matched to a gene. CDR3 loop: CASKGERGFTDTQYF. The CDR3 DNA follows: TGTGCCAGCAAGGGAGAGCGGGGCTTCACAGATACGCAGTATTTT.

The V and J genes are TRBV5-1 and TRBJ2-3, with D possibly being TRBD2 (7 bases). The V gene lost 5 bases and the J gene lost 1 base, with 11 bases spanning the gap. The CDR3 is 14 residues long. Germline CDR1 SGHRS, CDR2 YFSETQ. CDR3 sequence (DNA): TGCGCCAGCAGGTCGGGGGGCCGCACAGATACGCAGTATTTT. This codes for CASRSGGRTDTQYF. The whole variable domain, remainder taken from reference TRBV5-1 and TRBJ2-3, is KAGVTQTPRYLIKTRGQQVTLSCSPISGHRSVSWYQQTPGQGLQFLFEYFSETQRNKGNFPGRFSGRQFSNSRSEMNVSTLELGDSALYLCASRSGGRTDTQYFGPGTRLTVL.